This T cell receptor beta chain was found in a study of cytomegalovirus exposure and HLA in healthy donors. On the study more broadly: Findings of an earlier analysis included more than 90 million unique TCR beta sequences from 180 million or so T cells.

CDR1 is MGHDK and CDR2 is SYGVNS in the germline V gene. With V trimmed by 2 bases and J by 4 bases, 7 bases remained unmatched. The CDR3 runs 15 residues. The primer mix had 60 Vbeta and 13 Jbeta primers. TCRdb's copy holds only in-frame clones and misses some; the assay was immunoSEQ multiplex PCR. The data show about 110,000 clones, 79% seen once. The V gene is TRBV25-1, the J gene TRBJ1-1; TRBD1 aligns across 7 bases. The source material was PBMCs. This TCR was sampled from a man under 40 in good health and CMV-seropositive. CDR3 region: CASSEPQTGTTEAFF. CDR3 nucleotide sequence: TGTGCCAGCAGTGAACCTCAGACAGGGACCACTGAAGCTTTCTTT.